Listed below are T cell receptor beta chains from one sample, sequenced in a study of T-cell reconstitution after alpha-beta-depleted transplantation in children. One entry per CDR3 protein results from TCRdb running MiXCR on the PCR reads. Of about 300,000 distinct CDR3 sequences detected, 6.5% to 9% appear once; the ten largest clones hold approximately 8.2%. The sequenced sample was peripheral blood, obtained 360 days after TCRalphabeta/CD19-depleted stem cell transplant. All receptors derive from a female patient between 2 and 15 years old who had a stem cell transplant for Fanconi anemia, so the T cells may come from the graft donor. Both conserved end residues are part of each CDR3. The D gene is left open where the match is weak. Some rows have no size entry. The others give once, few or many, or a class for an expanded clone.

d_gene	j_gene	abundance	v_gene	CDR3nt	CDR3aa
TRBD2	TRBJ2-3	few	TRBV7-2	TGTGCCAGCAGCCCACCACTAGCGGGGGTCGGGGATACGCAGTATTTT	CASSPPLAGVGDTQYF
-	TRBJ2-6	many	TRBV11-2	TGTGCCAGCAGCTTAGTTGGTCATCTCCTCTCTGGGGCCAACGTCCTGACTTTC	CASSLVGHLLSGANVLTF
-	TRBJ2-2	many	TRBV6-1	TGTGCCAGCAACATTTGGGGTAGCGGGGAGCTGTTTTTT	CASNIWGSGELFF
TRBD1	TRBJ1-1	many	TRBV27	TGTGCCAGCAGTTTAAGGTTGACAGGGGAGGGTGAAGCTTTCTTT	CASSLRLTGEGEAFF
-	TRBJ1-5	-	TRBV2	TGTGCCAGCGCTCAATCGCAGCGGGGCAATCAGCCCCAGCATTTT	CASAQSQRGNQPQHF
-	TRBJ1-5	-	TRBV7-9	TGTGCCAGCAGCTTATGGAGGGGGCCCCAGCATTTT	CASSLWRGPQHF
TRBD2	TRBJ2-7	many	TRBV5-1	TGCGCCAGCAGCTTGGTGAGCGGGAGTGTCCGCGAGCAGTACTTC	CASSLVSGSVREQYF
-	TRBJ1-5	many	TRBV12-3/TRBV12-4	TGTGCCAGCATCAGGGACGCCGGGAGCAATCAGCCCCAGCATTTT	CASIRDAGSNQPQHF
-	TRBJ1-2	few	TRBV10-3	TGTGCCAGCCGTCAGGGTTGGGGCTATGGCTACACCTTC	CASRQGWGYGYTF
-	TRBJ1-2	many	TRBV4-3	TGCGCCAGCAGCCAAGCTGTAGCTAACTATGGCTACACCTTC	CASSQAVANYGYTF
TRBD2	TRBJ2-1	-	TRBV7-3	TGTGCCAGCAGCACTAGCGGGGGAGAACACAATGAGCAGTTCTTC	CASSTSGGEHNEQFF
-	TRBJ1-1	few	TRBV27	TGTGCCAGCAGTTTGGACAGTGAAACTGAAGCTTTCTTT	CASSLDSETEAFF
TRBD1	TRBJ2-3	many	TRBV20-1	TGCAGAACCGGGACAGGGATAGATACGCAGTATTTT	CRTGTGIDTQYF
TRBD2	TRBJ2-7	-	TRBV11-1	TGTGCCAGCAGCTTCCCTCGAAAGACAGGACTAGCGGGAGCCACCTACGAGCAGTACTTC	CASSFPRKTGLAGATYEQYF
-	TRBJ1-5	few	TRBV2	TGTGCCAGCAGTGAAAGGGGTGAGGGTCTGTCCGGCAATCAGCCCCAGCATTTT	CASSERGEGLSGNQPQHF
TRBD2	TRBJ2-5	many	TRBV12-3/TRBV12-4	TGTGCCAGCAGCGCGACTAGCGGGTTAACTAATGGGGCCCAGTACTTC	CASSATSGLTNGAQYF
-	TRBJ2-1	many	TRBV5-6	TGTGCCAGCAGCTTGGTTCGGGGGTTAGGAGCCAATGAGCAGTTCTTC	CASSLVRGLGANEQFF
TRBD1	TRBJ2-7	few	TRBV28	TGTGCCAGCAGTTTATTTCTTCGGGACAGGGTTTTCTACGAGCAGTACTTC	CASSLFLRDRVFYEQYF
TRBD1	TRBJ1-1	few	TRBV6-1	TGTGCCAGCAGTGAAATCTGGACAGGGAGGCACACTGAAGCTTTCTTT	CASSEIWTGRHTEAFF
TRBD2	TRBJ2-4	many	TRBV7-2	TGTGCCAGCAGCTTAGGGGTGAGCGGGGGAAACATTCAGTACTTC	CASSLGVSGGNIQYF
-	TRBJ1-5	-	TRBV28	TGTGCCAGCACCCTATCCCGACCGGGAAATCAGCCCCAGCATTTT	CASTLSRPGNQPQHF
-	TRBJ1-6	many	TRBV25-1	TGTGCCAGCAGTATGGGGAATTCACCCCTCCACTTT	CASSMGNSPLHF
TRBD1	TRBJ2-2	many	TRBV12-3/TRBV12-4	TGTGCCAGCAGTGAGACACAGGGGAGAACCGGGGAGCTGTTTTTT	CASSETQGRTGELFF
TRBD1	TRBJ1-2	many	TRBV20-1	TGCAGTGCTATGGACAGGGTGGGGAGGGGCTACACCTTC	CSAMDRVGRGYTF
TRBD2	TRBJ2-7	-	TRBV20-1	TGCAGTGCTAGACAACTCCAGCGGGGACCCTACGAGCAGTACTTC	CSARQLQRGPYEQYF
-	TRBJ1-2	-	TRBV12-3/TRBV12-4	TGTGCCAGCAGGGGAATTGGCCACACCTTC	CASRGIGHTF
-	TRBJ2-7	-	TRBV7-2	TGTGCCAGCAGCAAGCCGGGACTGGGTTCCTACGAGCAGTACTTC	CASSKPGLGSYEQYF
-	TRBJ2-5	many	TRBV13	TGTGCCAGCAGCTTAGACGTCGCGACGGAGACCCAGTACTTC	CASSLDVATETQYF
-	TRBJ2-5	-	TRBV3-1	TGTGCCAGCAGCCAAGGGGGACCAGATCAGTACTTC	CASSQGGPDQYF
-	TRBJ2-1	few	TRBV4-2	TGTGCCAGCAGCCCCAGGACGGCCGGGCAGGGGGAGCAGTTCTTC	CASSPRTAGQGEQFF
-	TRBJ2-7	-	TRBV20-1	TGCAGTGCTAGAGATGGGGCGACAGGTGCGCGCCGCTTC	CSARDGATGARRF
TRBD2	TRBJ2-3	-	TRBV6-1	TGTGCCAGCAGCGAACGACTAGCGGCAAGGGGTCATACGCAGTATTTT	CASSERLAARGHTQYF
-	TRBJ2-7	many	TRBV7-3	TGTGCCAGCAGCTTAACTAGGTCGGGCGAGCAGTACTTC	CASSLTRSGEQYF
-	TRBJ1-1	few	TRBV18	TGTGCCAGCTCACCAGACCCGGGGAACACTGAAGCTTTCTTT	CASSPDPGNTEAFF
-	TRBJ1-2	few	TRBV18	TGTGCCAGCTCACCATCAAGGGGCGACGGCTACACCTTC	CASSPSRGDGYTF
-	TRBJ1-1	many	TRBV28	TGTGCCAGCAGTTTGTCTTACGGGGTAACTGAAGCTTTCTTT	CASSLSYGVTEAFF
TRBD1	TRBJ2-5	many	TRBV2	TGTGCCAGCAGCCAAATCGGACAGGGCCAAGAGACCCAGTACTTC	CASSQIGQGQETQYF
-	TRBJ2-3	many	TRBV5-6	TGTGCCAGCAGCGGGGGAACAGATACGCAGTATTTT	CASSGGTDTQYF
-	TRBJ1-2	-	TRBV7-2	TGTGCCAGCAGCCTCCTGGGGCTGAGTTTAATGGGTGGCTACACCTTC	CASSLLGLSLMGGYTF
-	TRBJ1-5	-	TRBV18	TGTGCCAGCTCACCAGCCGGGGAGAATCAGCCCCAGCATTTT	CASSPAGENQPQHF